The next 17 T cell receptor beta chains were all read from a single sample in a study of cytotoxic CD8 clonotypes in ibrutinib-treated CLL. Profiled with immunoSEQ multiplex PCR; TCRdb holds only in-frame clones, not every one. Of more than 110,000 clones in the sample, 70% to 90% were seen once. The specimen comprised PBMCs, sampled after 36 months of ibrutinib treatment. The receptors derive from a human donor with chronic lymphocytic leukemia.

V usage is TRBV29-1 and J usage is TRBJ1-2; the D gene is possibly TRBD1 (5 bases). The CDR3 consists of 14 residues. V was trimmed by 7 bases and J by 4 bases, leaving 19 bases between them. The germline V gene encodes CDR1 SQVTM and CDR2 ANQGSEA. The CDR3 DNA is TGCAGCGCGGGCACCCGCAGGGATCCCTATGGCTACACCTTC. This encodes CSAGTRRDPYGYTF.

This clone occurred many times. This chain uses TRBV5-1 with TRBJ2-1; D might be TRBD1 (6 bases). CDR1 and CDR2 from the germline V gene are SGHRS and YFSETQ. Between the trimmed V and J ends, which lost 4 bases and 4 bases, there was a span of 15 bases. The length of the CDR3 is 15 residues. This chain's CDR3 is CASSGGSTGYNEQFF. CDR3 bases: TGCGCCAGCAGCGGGGGATCGACAGGATACAATGAGCAGTTCTTC.

This clone was detected only once. Here the CDR3 reads CASSIPRRTGETQYF. The CDR3 nucleotides read TGCGCCAGCAGCATACCACGACGGACCGGAGAGACCCAGTACTTC. The chain joins TRBV5-1 to TRBJ2-5; no clear D gene. Per the germline V gene, CDR1 is SGHRS and CDR2 is YFSETQ. The CDR3 loop spans 15 amino acids. V lost 4 bases, J lost 4 bases, and 17 bases lay in between.

The rearrangement uses TRBV19 and TRBJ2-2, with a possible D match to TRBD1 (5 bases). The CDR3 loop spans 15 amino acids. Between the trimmed V and J ends, which lost 5 bases and 6 bases, there was a span of 16 bases. CDR1 is LNHDA, CDR2 SQIVND, per germline (reference sequence). The CDR3 nucleotides read TGTGCCAGTAGTTGGGCAGGGCGAAGGGCCGGGGAGCTGTTTTTT. Protein product: CASSWAGRRAGELFF.

The V and J genes are TRBV7-8 and TRBJ2-7; D not resolved. The CDR3 runs 14 residues. Germline lookup yields CDR1 SGHVS and CDR2 FQNEAQ. The V end lost 1 base, the J end lost 1 base, and 8 bases lay between the germline ends. In DNA, the CDR3 is TGTGCCAGCAGCTTAGGGTCAGATTCCTACGAGCAGTACTTC. This translates into CASSLGSDSYEQYF. The variable domain in full, completed from reference TRBV7-8 and TRBJ2-7, reads GAGVSQSPRYKVAKRGQDVALRCDPISGHVSLFWYQQALGQGPEFLTYFQNEAQLDKSGLPSDRFFAERPEGSVSTLKIQRTQQEDSAVYLCASSLGSDSYEQYFGPGTRLTVT.

This sequence joins TRBV7-9 and TRBJ1-2, with 7 bases lining up with TRBD1. Per germline, CDR1 SEHNR and CDR2 FQNEAQ (reference sequence). The V segment lost 5 bases and the J segment 2 bases; nucleotides outside the gene matches: 8. The CDR3 length is 15 residues. The CDR3 region is CASSKRQGANYGYTF. The CDR3 DNA is TGTGCCAGCAGCAAACGACAGGGAGCGAACTATGGCTACACCTTC.

The chain combines TRBV4-1 with TRBJ1-6, with 8 bases lining up with TRBD1. Germline trimming cut 6 bases from V and 10 bases from J; bases unmatched to any gene: 8. Germline CDR1 reads MGHRA; CDR2 reads YSYEKL. CDR3 length: 14 residues. CDR3 residues: CASSTGGNLSPLHF. The CDR3 region has the DNA TGCGCCAGCAGTACAGGGGGGAATTTATCACCCCTCCACTTT.

V gene TRBV5-1 combines with J gene TRBJ1-1; D is uncertain. CDR3 size: 13 residues. Germline CDR1 and CDR2: SGHRS and YFSETQ. Trimming took off 5 bases at V and 2 bases at J, with 10 bases between the two ends. In nucleotides, the CDR3 is TGCGCCAGCAGTCGGGCTTACAACACTGAAGCTTTCTTT. Amino acids: CASSRAYNTEAFF.

The chain carries TRBV6-5 and TRBJ2-7; D is undetermined. V was pared by 6 bases and J by 1 base, with 13 bases between. This CDR3 spans 14 amino acids. Germline V lookup: CDR1 MNHEY, CDR2 SVGAGI. CDR3 sequence: CASRSPVSSYEQYF. The DNA of the CDR3 is TGTGCCAGCAGATCCCCGGTCAGTTCCTACGAGCAGTACTTC.

The sample holds one count of this clone. The chain combines TRBV5-6 with TRBJ1-2, with unresolved D. Germline V gives CDR1 SGHDT, CDR2 YYEEEE. V lost 0 bases to trimming and J lost 3 bases, with 12 bases between them. The CDR3 is 15 residues long. CDR3 sequence (DNA): TGTGCCAGCAGCTTGGTCAGACTCCTTGACTATGGCTACACCTTC. Translated, it gives CASSLVRLLDYGYTF.

This chain connects TRBV2 to TRBJ2-5; D perhaps matches TRBD1 (5 bases). The germline V gene has CDR1 SNHLY and CDR2 FYNNEI. The V gene lost 4 bases and the J gene lost 2 bases, with 8 bases spanning the gap. CDR3 size: 13 residues. The CDR3 spells CASSGQRQETQYF. CDR3 in DNA: TGTGCCAGCAGTGGACAGCGACAAGAGACCCAGTACTTC. Drawing the rest from reference TRBV2 and TRBJ2-5, the complete variable domain is EPEVTQTPSHQVTQMGQEVILRCVPISNHLYFYWYRQILGQKVEFLVSFYNNEISEKSEIFDDQFSVERPDGSNFTLKIRSTKLEDSAMYFCASSGQRQETQYFGPGTRLLVL.

This clone was detected once. V gene TRBV7-3 combines with J gene TRBJ2-5; D gene ambiguous. Germline V gene sequence: CDR1 SGHTA, CDR2 FQGTGA. Deletions cut 1 base from V and 2 bases from J, with 8 bases between. CDR3 size: 14 residues. The CDR3 DNA is TGTGCCAGCAGCTTAATGGGTTCGCAAGAGACCCAGTACTTC. Translation: CASSLMGSQETQYF. The entire variable domain, with the rest obtained from reference TRBV7-3 and TRBJ2-5, is as follows: GAGVSQTPSNKVTEKGKYVELRCDPISGHTALYWYRQSLGQGPEFLIYFQGTGAADDSGLPNDRFFAVRPEGSVSTLKIQRTERGDSAVYLCASSLMGSQETQYFGPGTRLLVL.

The gene calls are TRBV28 and TRBJ2-1, with D perhaps matching TRBD2 (6 bases). The germline gives CDR1 MDHEN, CDR2 SYDVKM. V was shortened by 7 bases and J by 2 bases, with 15 bases between the two germline ends. The CDR3 runs 15 residues. The CDR3 bases are TGTGCCAGCATCTTCGGGACGGGGGCCTACAATGAGCAGTTCTTC. This codes for CASIFGTGAYNEQFF.

The chain joins TRBV30 to TRBJ2-2, with 7 nucleotides matching TRBD1. After removal of 4 bases from V and 5 bases from J, the junction contained 13 bases not matched to a gene. Per germline, CDR1 GTSNPN and CDR2 SVGIG (reference sequence). This CDR3 comprises 16 residues. The CDR3 sequence: CAWTQRMGQKTGELFF. CDR3 DNA: TGTGCCTGGACCCAAAGAATGGGACAGAAAACCGGGGAGCTGTTTTTT.

This clone is a singleton in its sample. The V and J genes are TRBV5-1 and TRBJ2-6, with TRBD1 matching over 8 bases. With V trimmed by 0 bases and J by 0 bases, 5 bases remained unmatched. This CDR3 comprises 18 residues. The V gene's germline CDR1 is SGHRS and CDR2 YFSETQ. The CDR3 DNA is TGCGCCAGCAGCTTGGGGACAGGGTTAAGCTCTGGGGCCAACGTCCTGACTTTC. It is translated as CASSLGTGLSSGANVLTF.

The chain recombines TRBV30 with TRBJ1-6, with D perhaps matching TRBD1 (5 bases). This CDR3 is built from 15 residues. Trimming left V 0 bases short and J 6 bases short, with 12 bases between. Germline loops: CDR1 GTSNPN, CDR2 SVGIG (reference sequence). CDR3 DNA: TGTGCCTGGAGTGTTATGGGACCCCTTAATTCACCCCTCCACTTT. As protein: CAWSVMGPLNSPLHF.

The genes are TRBV5-6 and TRBJ2-3, with TRBD2 identical over 9 bases. The CDR3 is made up of 16 amino acids. Germline trimming cut 4 bases from V and 0 bases from J; bases unmatched to any gene: 6. Germline V gene lookup returns CDR1 SGHDT and CDR2 YYEEEE. The CDR3 is CASSNSGGSSTDTQYF. The CDR3 coding sequence is TGTGCCAGCAGCAATAGCGGGGGCTCTAGCACAGATACGCAGTATTTT.